Below, 26 T cell receptor beta chains from the same sample are listed, as sequenced in a study of regulatory and conventional T cells in breast cancer. TCRdb fed the PCR reads into MiXCR, producing one record per CDR3 protein. The sample includes 9,500 to 13,000 distinct CDR3 sequences, roughly 34% of them seen just once. The sequenced material came from conventional T cells from blood. The receptors here all came from a male donor in good health.

There are a few counts of this clonotype. The chain employs TRBV11-2 and TRBJ2-6; TRBD1 matches at 8 bases. This CDR3 has 15 residues. The V and J ends lost 5 bases and 2 bases, in that order; junction bases with no gene match: 2. Germline V gene data show CDR1 as SGHAT and CDR2 as FQNNGV. The CDR3 nucleotides read TGTGCCAGCAGCCTACAGGGGGCTGGGGCCAACGTCCTGACTTTC. Translating gives CASSLQGAGANVLTF.

This clonotype was seen a handful of times. The genes are TRBV5-1 and TRBJ2-4, with D perhaps matching TRBD1 (6 bases). CDR1 is SGHRS, CDR2 YFSETQ, per germline. V was cut by 6 bases and J by 5 bases, with 12 bases left in between. The CDR3 consists of 13 residues. CDR3 nucleotides: TGCGCCAGCACTACAGGGAAAGAAAACATTCAGTACTTC. It codes for CASTTGKENIQYF.

V gene TRBV6-5 combines with J gene TRBJ1-1, with TRBD1 matching over 7 bases. The CDR3 loop spans 19 amino acids. V dropped 0 bases and J dropped 4; count of bases not matched to a gene: 17. Germline V CDR1 and CDR2: MNHEY, SVGAGI. In DNA, the CDR3 is TGTGCCAGCAGTTACTCGACCCCCCACGACAGGGCGAAGGGCACTGAAGCTTTCTTT. Amino acids: CASSYSTPHDRAKGTEAFF.

This clonotype was seen only a few times. The V and J genes are TRBV4-1 and TRBJ2-1; D gene uncertain. V gave up 1 base and J gave up 4 bases, with 8 bases separating them. The CDR3 loop spans 14 amino acids. From germline, CDR1 is MGHRA and CDR2 YSYEKL. For the CDR3, the DNA is TGCGCCAGCAGCCAAGGGGCAGGATACAATGAGCAGTTCTTC. This codes for CASSQGAGYNEQFF.

CDR3: CASSSGLAAKGTQYF. DNA for the CDR3: TGTGCCAGCAGTTCGGGACTAGCGGCGAAGGGGACCCAGTACTTC. The chain has TRBV6-2 or TRBV6-3 and TRBJ2-5, with TRBD2 matching 11 bases. J lost 7 bases, V lost 4 bases, and 8 bases had no gene match. From germline, CDR1 is MNHEY and CDR2 SVGEGT. The CDR3 is 15 residues long.

V is TRBV12-3 or TRBV12-4 and J is TRBJ1-5, with 9 bases fitting TRBD1. The CDR3 runs to 13 residues. The V segment lost 6 bases and the J segment 7 bases; nucleotides outside the gene matches: 4. CDR3 nucleotides: TGTGCCAGCAGCGGACAGGGGCGACAGCCCCAGCATTTT. Residues: CASSGQGRQPQHF.

The chain carries TRBV12-3 or TRBV12-4 and TRBJ2-1; 12 bases agree with TRBD2. V lost 7 bases to trimming and J lost 2 bases; unmatched junction nucleotides: 3. CDR3 size: 15 residues. CDR3 protein: CASTTSGGPYNEQFF. In DNA form, the CDR3 reads TGTGCCAGCACTACTAGCGGGGGGCCCTACAATGAGCAGTTCTTC.

This clonotype is classed as large. The chain combines TRBV6-1 with TRBJ2-5; perhaps D is TRBD1 or TRBD2 (5 bases each). The CDR3 spans 15 residues. Germline CDR1 and CDR2: MNHNS and SASEGT. Trimming stripped 4 bases from V and 5 bases from J, with 17 bases between. For the CDR3, the DNA is TGTGCCAGCAGTGGAGGGCAGGGCTGGTCCGAGACCCAGTACTTC. Translated, it gives CASSGGQGWSETQYF.

Only a few counts were recorded for this clonotype. The CDR3 sequence: CASSHASGEQFF. The CDR3, as DNA: TGTGCCAGCTCTCACGCCTCCGGTGAGCAGTTCTTC. The V call is TRBV6-2 or TRBV6-3, the J call TRBJ2-1; no firm D call. The CDR3 contains 12 residues. Trimming removed 8 bases from V and 9 bases from J, with 14 bases in between. Germline V CDR1 and CDR2: MNHEY, SVGEGT.

The chain has TRBV20-1 and TRBJ2-7; 8 bases align to TRBD1. Germline V CDR1 and CDR2: DFQATT, SNEGSKA (reference sequence). The junction had 5 bases not matched to a gene; V was cut back by 6 bases and J by 1 base. The CDR3 length is 13 residues. CDR3 DNA sequence: TGCAGTGCCATTGGACAGGGATCCTACGAGCAGTACTTC. It translates to CSAIGQGSYEQYF.

The J gene is TRBJ2-3, the V gene TRBV6-1, with 7 bases lining up with TRBD1. Germline V gene sequence: CDR1 MNHNS, CDR2 SASEGT. Trimming at V came to 5 bases and at J to 2 bases, leaving 10 bases not matched to a gene. The CDR3 consists of 16 residues. The CDR3 nucleotides are TGTGCCAGCAGTAGGGGACAGACATCTTACACAGATACGCAGTATTTT. Amino acid sequence: CASSRGQTSYTDTQYF.

The chain combines TRBV12-3 or TRBV12-4 with TRBJ2-5; D may correspond to TRBD1 or TRBD2 (5 bases each). V was pared by 5 bases and J by 7 bases, with 14 bases between. This CDR3 spans 13 amino acids. The CDR3 protein is CASSNPGTRTQYF. Here the CDR3 DNA reads TGTGCCAGCAGTAATCCGGGGACCAGGACCCAGTACTTC.

This chain uses TRBV11-2 with TRBJ2-3; a weak D match, TRBD1 (5 bases). The CDR3 length is 16 residues. Trimming stripped 4 bases from V and 0 bases from J, with 14 bases between. The V gene's germline CDR1 is SGHAT and CDR2 FQNNGV. For the CDR3, the DNA is TGTGCCAGCAGCTCCATCTGGACACCTAGCACAGATACGCAGTATTTT. Translation: CASSSIWTPSTDTQYF.

In this sample, this clonotype turned up once. A much larger clone differs by one base, so this may be a read error. The chain recombines TRBV5-1 with TRBJ2-1; 12 bases are a match to TRBD2. Germline V CDR1 and CDR2: SGHRS, YFSETQ. The length of the CDR3 is 15 residues. As DNA, the CDR3 is TGCGCCGGCAGCTACGGACTAGCGGGGACGGATGAGCAGTTCTTC. Protein: CAGSYGLAGTDEQFF.

By share, this clonotype counts as medium-sized. The chain links TRBV11-2 to TRBJ2-5; TRBD1 is a possible D gene (6 bases). CDR3 length: 14 residues. Trimming took off 2 bases at V and 1 base at J, with 8 bases between the two ends. Germline V CDR1 and CDR2: SGHAT, FQNNGV. This CDR3 is CASSLQGTQETQYF. As DNA, the CDR3 is TGTGCCAGCAGCTTACAGGGGACCCAAGAGACCCAGTACTTC.

This sequence joins TRBV5-1 and TRBJ1-1; D is perhaps TRBD1 (6 bases). Germline-derived CDR1 and CDR2 are SGHRS and YFSETQ. Trimming pared 5 bases from V and 4 bases from J, leaving 24 bases between. This CDR3 comprises 17 residues. CDR3 DNA sequence: TGCGCCAGCAGATCCGGGAATTTCAGGGGAACGTCCACTGAAGCTTTCTTT. Translating it yields CASRSGNFRGTSTEAFF.

V is TRBV28 and J is TRBJ1-1; 12 nucleotides align to TRBD1. There are 18 residues in the CDR3. The V and J ends lost 3 bases and 6 bases, in that order; junction bases with no gene match: 14. The V gene's germline CDR1 is MDHEN and CDR2 SYDVKM. CDR3 coding DNA: TGTGCCAGCAGTTTCGTGGCAGCGGGGACAGGGGGCCGGGCTGAAGCTTTCTTT. Its translation is CASSFVAAGTGGRAEAFF.

This clonotype is termed medium-sized. The genes are TRBV4-1 and TRBJ2-1; TRBD2 agrees at 13 bases. Germline trimming cut 2 bases from V and 10 bases from J; bases unmatched to any gene: 8. Germline V gene data show CDR1 as MGHRA and CDR2 as YSYEKL. CDR3 length: 16 amino acids. The CDR3 coding sequence is TGCGCCAGCAGCCAACCGACTAGCGGGGGGACTAGAGAGCAGTTCTTC. It translates to CASSQPTSGGTREQFF.

Within the sample, this clonotype is medium-sized. The chain combines TRBV12-3 or TRBV12-4 with TRBJ2-2, with D possibly matching TRBD1 (6 bases). The CDR3 has 15 amino acids. The ends were cut back, 7 bases at V and 6 bases at J, with 18 bases in the middle. The CDR3 reads CASTPWFRGAGELFF. As DNA, the CDR3 is TGTGCCAGCACCCCTTGGTTCAGGGGTGCCGGGGAGCTGTTTTTT.

The chain employs TRBV3-1 and TRBJ2-7; 7 positions agree with TRBD2. The CDR3 has 15 residues. V lost 1 base to trimming and J lost 4 bases; unmatched junction nucleotides: 7. Germline lookup yields CDR1 LGHDT and CDR2 YNNKEL (reference sequence). CDR3 sequence: CASSQASGGFYEQYF. CDR3 sequence (DNA): TGTGCCAGCAGCCAAGCTAGCGGAGGCTTTTACGAGCAGTACTTC.

By share, this clonotype counts as medium-sized. The CDR3 spells CASSHDLGGTEQYF. The CDR3 coding sequence is TGTGCCAGCAGCCACGACCTTGGGGGCACCGAGCAGTACTTC. V usage is TRBV4-2 and J usage is TRBJ2-7; maybe TRBD1 (6 bases). The CDR3 sequence is 14 residues long. The germline gives CDR1 LGHNA, CDR2 YNFKEQ. V lost 3 bases to trimming and J lost 6 bases, with 15 bases between them.

The rearrangement uses TRBV28 and TRBJ1-6; D unresolved. The germline gives CDR1 MDHEN, CDR2 SYDVKM. V was shortened by 8 bases and J by 12 bases, with 14 bases between the two germline ends. The CDR3 is 12 residues long. This CDR3 reads CASGSGKLPLHF. CDR3 sequence (DNA): TGTGCCAGCGGGTCGGGGAAATTACCCCTCCACTTT.

This clonotype was detected only a few times. The chain uses TRBV20-1 and TRBJ2-3; D remains ambiguous. The V gene's germline CDR1 is DFQATT and CDR2 SNEGSKA (reference sequence). Trimming stripped 2 bases from V and 3 bases from J, with 3 bases between. CDR3 size: 11 residues. CDR3 nucleotide sequence: TGCAGTGCTAGATGGACAGATACGCAGTATTTT. Its protein is CSARWTDTQYF.

The chain couples TRBV12-3 or TRBV12-4 to TRBJ2-1, with D maybe TRBD1 (6 bases). Trimming left V 3 bases short and J 2 bases short, with 11 bases between. This CDR3 has 15 amino acids. The DNA for the CDR3 is TGTGCCAGCAGTTTCAGGCAGGGGCCCTACAATGAGCAGTTCTTC. Translating gives CASSFRQGPYNEQFF.

This chain joins TRBV7-2 and TRBJ2-3; TRBD1 might be the D (5 bases). The CDR3 is 14 amino acids. The germline CDR1 and CDR2 sequences are SGHTA and FQGNSA. V was trimmed by 5 bases and J by 2 bases, leaving 11 bases between them. The CDR3 bases are TGTGCCAGCAGCAGACAGTGGACCACAGATACGCAGTATTTT. Translated, it gives CASSRQWTTDTQYF.

This clonotype is categorized as medium-sized. This chain joins TRBV30 and TRBJ2-7; perhaps D is TRBD1 or TRBD2 (7 bases each). There are 12 residues in the CDR3. V lost 4 bases to trimming and J lost 6 bases, with 13 bases between them. CDR1 is GTSNPN and CDR2 is SVGIG in the germline V gene (reference sequence). CDR3 loop: CAWTVRGGEQYF. The CDR3 bases are TGTGCCTGGACCGTCAGGGGGGGCGAGCAGTACTTC.